This TCR beta chain was captured by sequencing in a study of cytomegalovirus exposure and HLA in healthy donors. General study results and limits: Most TCR sequences were rare, but some public TCRs occurred in many donors. Researchers counted around 180 TCR beta chains as cytomegalovirus-associated. Sequencing probably produced one cluster of sequence variants that were highly shared.

Notes on this clone: Its antigen remains unknown.

Use of 60 Vbeta and 13 Jbeta primers characterized the PCR. Only in-frame clones appear in the TCRdb table, and some are missing; sequencing was by immunoSEQ multiplex PCR. The repertoire holds fewer than 150,000 clones, with 76% as singletons. Per the germline V gene, CDR1 is MNHEY and CDR2 is SMNVEV (reference sequence). Trimming removed 4 bases at V and 3 bases at J, with 13 bases between. This CDR3 has 15 amino acids. Sequenced sample: PBMCs. The clonotype comes from a man between 18 and 35 years old in good health and CMV-seronegative. The genes are TRBV27 and TRBJ2-1; D remains unclear. CDR3: CASSSSSRRYNEQFF. CDR3 nucleotide sequence: TGTGCCAGCAGTTCCTCTAGTCGTCGCTACAATGAGCAGTTCTTC.